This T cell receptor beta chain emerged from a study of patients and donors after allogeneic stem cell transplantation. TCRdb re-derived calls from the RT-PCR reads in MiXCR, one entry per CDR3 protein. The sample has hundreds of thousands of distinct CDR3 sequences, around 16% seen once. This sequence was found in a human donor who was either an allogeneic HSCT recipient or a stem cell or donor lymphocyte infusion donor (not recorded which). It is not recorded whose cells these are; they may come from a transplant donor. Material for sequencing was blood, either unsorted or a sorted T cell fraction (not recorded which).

Here the CDR3 reads CASNRGGLLTEAFF. The CDR3 bases are TGCGCCAGCAACAGGGGGGGGTTGTTGACTGAAGCTTTCTTT. V usage is TRBV5-1 and J usage is TRBJ1-1; 8 nucleotides line up with TRBD1. The CDR3 is made up of 14 amino acids. The germline V gene has CDR1 SGHRS and CDR2 YFSETQ. J gave up 5 bases and V 6 bases, and 9 bases lay outside the gene matches.